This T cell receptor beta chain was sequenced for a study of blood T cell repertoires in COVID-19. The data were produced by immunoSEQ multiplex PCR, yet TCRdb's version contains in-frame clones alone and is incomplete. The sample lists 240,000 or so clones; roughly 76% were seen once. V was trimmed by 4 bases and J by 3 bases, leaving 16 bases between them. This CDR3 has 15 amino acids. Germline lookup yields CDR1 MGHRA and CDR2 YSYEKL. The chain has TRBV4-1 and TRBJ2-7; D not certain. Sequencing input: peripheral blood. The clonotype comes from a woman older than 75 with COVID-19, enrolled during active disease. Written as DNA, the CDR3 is TGCGCCAGCAGCCTCCAAGCCGCGTCGGGCTACGAGCAGTACTTC. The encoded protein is CASSLQAASGYEQYF.